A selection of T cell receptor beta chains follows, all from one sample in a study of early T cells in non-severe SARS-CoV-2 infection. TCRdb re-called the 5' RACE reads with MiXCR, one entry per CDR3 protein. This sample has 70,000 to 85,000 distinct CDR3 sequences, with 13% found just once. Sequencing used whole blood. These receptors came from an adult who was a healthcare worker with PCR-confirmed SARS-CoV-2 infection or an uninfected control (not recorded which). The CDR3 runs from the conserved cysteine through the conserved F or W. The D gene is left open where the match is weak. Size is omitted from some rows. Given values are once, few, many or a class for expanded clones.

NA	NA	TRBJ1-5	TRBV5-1	CASSTGTGPPGPQHF	TGCGCCAGCAGCACGGGGACCGGGCCCCCCGGGCCCCAGCATTTT
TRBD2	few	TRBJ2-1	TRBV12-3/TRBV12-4	CASSFLAGGVNEQFF	TGTGCCAGCAGTTTTCTAGCGGGAGGAGTGAATGAGCAGTTCTTC
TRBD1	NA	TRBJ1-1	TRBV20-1	CSARDPGQGETEAFF	TGCAGTGCTAGAGATCCCGGACAGGGAGAGACTGAAGCTTTCTTT
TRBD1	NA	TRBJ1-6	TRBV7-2	CASRLGTGQNSPLHF	TGTGCCAGCAGGCTTGGGACAGGGCAAAATTCACCCCTCCACTTT
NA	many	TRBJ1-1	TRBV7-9	CASSLQNMNTEAFF	TGTGCCAGCAGCTTACAGAACATGAACACTGAAGCTTTCTTT
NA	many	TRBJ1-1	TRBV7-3	CASSLGTNTEAFF	TGTGCCAGCAGCTTAGGGACGAACACTGAAGCTTTCTTT
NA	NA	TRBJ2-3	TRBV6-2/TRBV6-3	CASSYSTQRPGSTDTQYF	TGTGCCAGCAGTTACTCCACTCAACGACCCGGGTCCACAGATACGCAGTATTTT
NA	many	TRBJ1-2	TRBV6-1	CASSVGQKNYGYTF	TGTGCCAGCAGTGTCGGACAGAAGAACTATGGCTACACCTTC
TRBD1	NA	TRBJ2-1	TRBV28	CAIGTASNEQFF	TGTGCCATTGGGACAGCGAGTAATGAGCAGTTCTTC
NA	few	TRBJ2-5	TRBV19	CASSPARVQTQYF	TGTGCCAGTAGCCCGGCGAGAGTCCAGACCCAGTACTTC